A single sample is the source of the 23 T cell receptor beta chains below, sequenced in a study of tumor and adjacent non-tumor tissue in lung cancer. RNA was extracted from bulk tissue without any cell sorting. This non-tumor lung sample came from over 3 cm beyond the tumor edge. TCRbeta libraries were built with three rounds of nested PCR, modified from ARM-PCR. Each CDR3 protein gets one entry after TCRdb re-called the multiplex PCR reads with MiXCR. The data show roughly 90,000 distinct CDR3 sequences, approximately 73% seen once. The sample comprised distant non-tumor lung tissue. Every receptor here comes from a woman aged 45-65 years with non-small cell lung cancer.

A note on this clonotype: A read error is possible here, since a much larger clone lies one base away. This CDR3 reads CSATIGGGEKLFF. The CDR3 DNA follows: TGCAGTGCCACCATAGGCGGTGGTGAAAAACTGTTTTTT. The rearrangement joins TRBV20-1 to TRBJ1-4; D uncertain. The V end was cut by 6 bases, the J end by 7 bases, with 15 bases between. CDR3 size: 13 residues. Germline loops: CDR1 DFQATT, CDR2 SNEGSKA (reference sequence).

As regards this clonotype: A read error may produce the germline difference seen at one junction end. The CDR3 region has the DNA TGTGCCAGCACATCACTAGCGGGAGTAGAAGCGACCCAGTATTTC. This sequence encodes CASTSLAGVEATQYF. V and J are TRBV6-2 or TRBV6-3 and TRBJ2-5; 11 nucleotides agree with TRBD2. CDR3 length: 15 residues. CDR1 is MNHEY, CDR2 SVGEGT, per germline.

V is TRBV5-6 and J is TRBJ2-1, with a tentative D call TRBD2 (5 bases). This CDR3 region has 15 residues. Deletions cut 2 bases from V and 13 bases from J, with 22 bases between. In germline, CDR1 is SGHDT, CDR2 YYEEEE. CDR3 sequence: CASSLLQDSYNAQFF. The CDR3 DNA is TGTGCCAGCAGCTTATTGCAGGACTCTTACAATGCACAGTTCTTC.

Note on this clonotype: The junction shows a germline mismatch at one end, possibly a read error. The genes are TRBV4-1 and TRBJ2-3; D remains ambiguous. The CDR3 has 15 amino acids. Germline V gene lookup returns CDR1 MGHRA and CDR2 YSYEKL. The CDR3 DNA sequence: TGTACCAGCAGCCTCATGGAGTTTTCTACAGATACGCAGTATTTT. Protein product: CTSSLMEFSTDTQYF.

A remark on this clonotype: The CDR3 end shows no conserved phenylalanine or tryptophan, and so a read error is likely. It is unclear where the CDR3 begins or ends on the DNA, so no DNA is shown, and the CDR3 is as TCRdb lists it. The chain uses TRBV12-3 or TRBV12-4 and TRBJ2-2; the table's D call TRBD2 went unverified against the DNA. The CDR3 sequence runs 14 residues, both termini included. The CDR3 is CASRAGEWTGELLI.

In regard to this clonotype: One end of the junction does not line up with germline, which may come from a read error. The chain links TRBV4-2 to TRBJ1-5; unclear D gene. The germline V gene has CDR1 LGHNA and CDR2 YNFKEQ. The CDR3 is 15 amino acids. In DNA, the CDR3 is TGTGCTAGCTGCCAAGACCTCACTAGCAATCAGCTCCAGCATTTT. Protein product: CASCQDLTSNQLQHF.

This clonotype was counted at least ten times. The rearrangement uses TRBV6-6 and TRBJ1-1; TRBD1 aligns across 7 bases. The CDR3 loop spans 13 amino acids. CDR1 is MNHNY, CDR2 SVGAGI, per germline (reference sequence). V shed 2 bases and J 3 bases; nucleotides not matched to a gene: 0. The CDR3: CASSYTGDTEAFF. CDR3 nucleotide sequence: TGTGCCAGCAGTTACACAGGGGACACTGAAGCTTTCTTT.

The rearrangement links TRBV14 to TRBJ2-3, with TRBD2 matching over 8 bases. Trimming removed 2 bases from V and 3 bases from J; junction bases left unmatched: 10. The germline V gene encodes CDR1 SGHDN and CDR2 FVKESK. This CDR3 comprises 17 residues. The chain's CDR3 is CASSQQSSGIRTDTQYF. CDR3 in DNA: TGTGCCAGCAGCCAACAGAGTAGCGGGATACGAACAGATACGCAGTATTTT.

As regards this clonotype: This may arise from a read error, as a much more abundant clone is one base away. DNA of the CDR3: TGTGCCAGCACACAGGGGGTAGTGGAAGCTTTCTTT. It codes for CASTQGVVEAFF. V and J are TRBV28 and TRBJ1-1, with TRBD1 matching over 8 bases. V shed 7 bases, J shed 8 bases, and the junction held 6 bases outside the gene matches. This CDR3 has 12 residues. Germline assignment: CDR1 MDHEN and CDR2 SYDVKM.

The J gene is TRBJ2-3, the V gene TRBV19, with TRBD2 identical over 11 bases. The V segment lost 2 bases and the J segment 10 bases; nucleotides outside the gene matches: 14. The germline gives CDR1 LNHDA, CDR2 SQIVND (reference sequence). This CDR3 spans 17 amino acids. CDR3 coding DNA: TGTGCCAGTAGTATAACTTCGACTAGCGGGACTAGGGGTGCGCAGTATTTT. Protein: CASSITSTSGTRGAQYF.

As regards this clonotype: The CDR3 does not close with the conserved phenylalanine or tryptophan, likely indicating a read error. The CDR3 bases are TGCGCCAGCAGCCGAACAGGGGGCACAGATATGCAGTATTCT. It yields the protein CASSRTGGTDMQYS. V is TRBV4-1 and J is TRBJ2-3; the match to TRBD1 covers 9 bases. The CDR3 sequence is 14 residues long. Germline assignment: CDR1 MGHRA and CDR2 YSYEKL.

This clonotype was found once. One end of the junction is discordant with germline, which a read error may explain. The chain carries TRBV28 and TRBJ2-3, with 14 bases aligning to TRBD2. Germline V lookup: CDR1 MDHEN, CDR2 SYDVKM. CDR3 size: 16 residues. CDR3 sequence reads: CTSSLEGTSGSCTQYF. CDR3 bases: TGTACCAGCAGTTTGGAGGGGACTAGCGGGAGCTGTACGCAGTATTTT. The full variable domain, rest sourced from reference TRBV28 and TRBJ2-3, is DVKVTQSSRYLVKRTGEKVFLECVQDMDHENMFWYRQDPGLGLRLIYFSYDVKMKEKGDIPEGYSVSREKKERFSLILESASTNQTSMYLCTSSLEGTSGSCTQYFGPGTRLTVL.

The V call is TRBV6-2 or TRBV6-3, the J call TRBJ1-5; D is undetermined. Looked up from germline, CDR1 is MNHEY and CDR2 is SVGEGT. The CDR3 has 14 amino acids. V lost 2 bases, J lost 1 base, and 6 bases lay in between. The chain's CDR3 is CASSYVRSNQPQHF. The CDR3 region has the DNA TGTGCCAGCAGTTACGTACGGAGCAATCAGCCCCAGCATTTT.

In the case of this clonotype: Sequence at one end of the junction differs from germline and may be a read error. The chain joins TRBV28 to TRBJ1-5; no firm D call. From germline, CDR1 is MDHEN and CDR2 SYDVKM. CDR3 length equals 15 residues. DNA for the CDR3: TGTGCCTGCAGTCCTCGCTGGGCTGGCAATCAGCCACAGCATTTT. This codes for CACSPRWAGNQPQHF.

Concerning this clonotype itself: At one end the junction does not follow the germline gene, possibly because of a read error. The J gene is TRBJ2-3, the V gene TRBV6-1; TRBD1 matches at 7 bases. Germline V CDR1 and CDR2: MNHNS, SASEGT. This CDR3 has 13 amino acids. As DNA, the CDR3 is TGTCCCAGTAGTGATACAGGGGCAGATATGCAGTATTTT. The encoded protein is CPSSDTGADMQYF.

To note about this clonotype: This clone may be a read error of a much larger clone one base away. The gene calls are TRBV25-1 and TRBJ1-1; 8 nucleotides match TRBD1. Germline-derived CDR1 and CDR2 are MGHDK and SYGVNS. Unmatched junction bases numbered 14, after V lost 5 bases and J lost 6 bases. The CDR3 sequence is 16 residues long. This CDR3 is CASSKLPTGAGAEAFF. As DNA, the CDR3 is TGTGCCAGCAGTAAATTGCCGACAGGGGCAGGAGCTGAAGCTTTCTTT.

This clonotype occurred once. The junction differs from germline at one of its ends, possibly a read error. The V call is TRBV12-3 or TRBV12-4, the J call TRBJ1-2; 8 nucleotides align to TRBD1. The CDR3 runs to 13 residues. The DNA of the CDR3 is TGTGCCAACAGTCCGGGACAGGACTGTGGCTACACCTTC. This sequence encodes CANSPGQDCGYTF.

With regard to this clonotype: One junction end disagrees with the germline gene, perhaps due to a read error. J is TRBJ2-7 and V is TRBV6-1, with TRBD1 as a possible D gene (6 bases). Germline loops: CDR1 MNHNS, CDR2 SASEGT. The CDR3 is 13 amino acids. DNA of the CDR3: TGTGCCAGCAGGGTACAATCAGGGGACGAGGAGTACTTC. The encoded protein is CASRVQSGDEEYF.

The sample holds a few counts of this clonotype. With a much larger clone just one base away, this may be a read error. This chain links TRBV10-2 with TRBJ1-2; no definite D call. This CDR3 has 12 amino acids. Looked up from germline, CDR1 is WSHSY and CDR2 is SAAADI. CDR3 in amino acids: CTSSVSLYGYTF. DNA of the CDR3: TGCACCAGCAGTGTCAGTCTCTATGGCTACACCTTC.

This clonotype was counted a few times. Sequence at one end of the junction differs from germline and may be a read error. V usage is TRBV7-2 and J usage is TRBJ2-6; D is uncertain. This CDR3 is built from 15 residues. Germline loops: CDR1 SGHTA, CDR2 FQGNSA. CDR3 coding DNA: TGTGCCAACAGCACCGGTCACTCTGGGGCCAACGTCCTGACTTTC. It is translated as CANSTGHSGANVLTF.

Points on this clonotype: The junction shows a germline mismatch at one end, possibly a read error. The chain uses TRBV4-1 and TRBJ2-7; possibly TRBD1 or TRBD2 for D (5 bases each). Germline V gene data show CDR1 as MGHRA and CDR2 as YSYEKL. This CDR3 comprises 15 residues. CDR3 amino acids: CASNQGQGRHYEQYF. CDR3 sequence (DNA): TGCGCCAGCAACCAAGGTCAGGGACGACACTACGAGCAGTACTTC.

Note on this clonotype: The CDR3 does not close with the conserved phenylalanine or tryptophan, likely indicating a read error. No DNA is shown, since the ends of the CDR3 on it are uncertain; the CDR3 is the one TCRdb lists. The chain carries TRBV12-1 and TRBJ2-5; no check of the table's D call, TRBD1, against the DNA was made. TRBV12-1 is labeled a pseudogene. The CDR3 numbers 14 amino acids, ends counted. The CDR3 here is CASSVRSGQETQYS.

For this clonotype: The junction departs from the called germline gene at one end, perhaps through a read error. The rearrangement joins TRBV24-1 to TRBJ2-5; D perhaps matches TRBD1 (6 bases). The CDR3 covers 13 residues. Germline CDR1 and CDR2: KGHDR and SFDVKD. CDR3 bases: TGTGCCACCATGGGGCAGGGGTCTGAGGCCCAGTACTTT. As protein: CATMGQGSEAQYF.